The 12 T cell receptor beta chains below all came from one sample that was sequenced in a study of post-analysis software for immune sequencing data. Researchers reported that TCR beta cDNA libraries carried unique molecular identifiers. One entry per CDR3 protein, called by TCRdb with MiXCR from the PCR reads. Here the sample spans about 540,000 distinct CDR3 sequences, approximately 34% being singletons. Study-wide findings and caveats: The study found TRBV5-6, TRBV5-1 and TRBV20-1 among a few TRBV segments more frequent in patients than controls.

Their cognate antigens are unknown. The specimen sequenced was blood. These receptors were taken from a girl aged 2-17 years with multiple sclerosis.

The genes are TRBV6-2 or TRBV6-3 and TRBJ2-1, with 10 nucleotides matching TRBD2. V lost 6 bases, J lost 11 bases, and 4 bases stayed unmatched. This CDR3 region has 12 residues. Germline CDR1 reads MNHEY; CDR2 reads SVGEGT. This chain's CDR3 is CASSHSGGKQFF. CDR3 DNA sequence: TGTGCCAGCAGCCATAGCGGGGGGAAGCAGTTCTTC.

The gene calls are TRBV7-3 and TRBJ2-3, with 7 bases matching TRBD1. V shed 0 bases, J shed 2 bases, and the junction held 5 bases outside the gene matches. CDR1 is SGHTA and CDR2 is FQGTGA in the germline V gene. CDR3 size: 16 residues. CDR3: CASSLTGQISTDTQYF. CDR3 nucleotides: TGTGCCAGCAGCTTAACGGGACAGATATCCACAGATACGCAGTATTTT.

Points on this clonotype: One end of the junction varies from germline; a read error may be responsible. V usage is TRBV2 and J usage is TRBJ2-7; 7 bases align to TRBD2. The DNA end is more similar to TRBJ2-5, so the J call may be wrong. The CDR3 loop spans 16 amino acids. Germline V gene sequence: CDR1 SNHLY, CDR2 FYNNEI. The CDR3 sequence: CAGSLSTQRGEETQYF. DNA of the CDR3: TGTGCCGGCAGCCTCTCGACCCAGCGGGGAGAAGAGACCCAGTACTTC.

This clonotype showed up just a few times. The V and J genes are TRBV10-3 and TRBJ2-3; TRBD2 aligns across 7 bases. The junction had 7 bases not matched to a gene; V was cut back by 4 bases and J by 0 bases. CDR3 length: 16 residues. Germline CDR1 is ENHRY and CDR2 is SYGVKD. The CDR3 loop reads CAISAGAGLSTDTQYF. The CDR3 bases are TGTGCCATCAGTGCAGGAGCGGGGCTCAGCACAGATACGCAGTATTTT.

In its sample, this clonotype was seen a few times. The V and J genes are TRBV11-2 and TRBJ2-1; D possibly matches TRBD1 or TRBD2 (5 bases each). The V gene's germline CDR1 is SGHAT and CDR2 FQNNGV. Trimming removed 4 bases at V and 3 bases at J, with 19 bases between. The CDR3 has 17 amino acids. The CDR3 reads CASSSNPGRWVYNEQFF. In DNA form, the CDR3 reads TGTGCCAGCAGCTCGAATCCGGGACGGTGGGTCTACAATGAGCAGTTCTTC.

Notes on this clonotype: The junction does not match germline at one end; this may be a read error. The chain is built from TRBV11-2 and TRBJ2-7; D possibly corresponds to TRBD1 (5 bases). The CDR3 has 14 amino acids. Looked up from germline, CDR1 is SGHAT and CDR2 is FQNNGV. The CDR3, as DNA: TGTGTCAGCAGCTTCACAGGAAGCTCCTACGAGCAGTACTTC. Amino acid sequence: CVSSFTGSSYEQYF.

V gene TRBV7-8 combines with J gene TRBJ2-1; 10 bases are a match to TRBD2. CDR1 is SGHVS and CDR2 is FQNEAQ in the germline V gene. The CDR3 contains 17 residues. V trimming: 3 bases; J trimming: 7 bases; junction bases outside the gene matches: 12. For the CDR3, the DNA is TGTGCCAGCAGCTTCCTAGCGGGGGACCTATATGGGAATGAGCAGTTCTTC. Protein: CASSFLAGDLYGNEQFF. The full variable domain, its missing parts supplied by reference TRBV7-8 and TRBJ2-1, is GAGVSQSPRYKVAKRGQDVALRCDPISGHVSLFWYQQALGQGPEFLTYFQNEAQLDKSGLPSDRFFAERPEGSVSTLKIQRTQQEDSAVYLCASSFLAGDLYGNEQFFGPGTRLTVL.

This clonotype was detected only a few times. The V and J genes are TRBV20-1 and TRBJ2-3; TRBD1 is a possible D gene (6 bases). Germline V gene lookup returns CDR1 DFQATT and CDR2 SNEGSKA (reference sequence). This CDR3 has 14 amino acids. V lost 8 bases, J lost 0 bases, and 15 bases lay in between. For the CDR3, the DNA is TGCAGTCAAGTTCCCGGACAGAGCACAGATACGCAGTATTTT. Its translation is CSQVPGQSTDTQYF.

The sample holds a few counts of this clonotype. The CDR3: CASSGGGVGTDTQYF. The CDR3 nucleotides are TGTGCCAGCAGCGGGGGTGGGGTGGGAACAGATACGCAGTATTTT. The chain employs TRBV12-3 or TRBV12-4 and TRBJ2-3; possible D gene TRBD2, 6 bases. The CDR3 loop spans 15 amino acids. The V gene lost 6 bases and the J gene lost 3 bases, with 16 bases spanning the gap.

This chain joins TRBV6-6 and TRBJ2-7, with D possibly being TRBD2 (7 bases). CDR3 length equals 17 residues. The germline gives CDR1 MNHNY, CDR2 SVGAGI (reference sequence). V lost 2 bases and J 0 bases, leaving 17 bases between the germline ends. CDR3 in amino acids: CASSYPLLGGGSYEQYF. The CDR3 DNA is TGTGCCAGCAGTTACCCATTATTGGGAGGGGGCTCCTACGAGCAGTACTTC.

The J gene is TRBJ2-7, the V gene TRBV5-1; D possibly corresponds to TRBD1 (5 bases). The CDR3 spans 14 residues. Trimming stripped 0 bases from V and 6 bases from J, with 13 bases between. The V gene's germline CDR1 is SGHRS and CDR2 YFSETQ. In DNA form, the CDR3 reads TGCGCCAGCAGCTTGGTGGGTAAGGGGCGCGAGCAGTACTTC. This sequence encodes CASSLVGKGREQYF.

The V call is TRBV3-1, the J call TRBJ2-3; no firm D call. From germline, CDR1 is LGHDT and CDR2 YNNKEL (reference sequence). Trimming stripped 4 bases from V and 2 bases from J, with 10 bases between. The CDR3 runs 14 residues. CDR3 sequence reads: CASSPSRTTDTQYF. Here the CDR3 DNA reads TGTGCCAGCAGCCCTTCCCGAACCACAGATACGCAGTATTTT.